The present TCR beta chain was sequenced within a study of CD8 T cells in ankylosing spondylitis. The study's findings and limits: Blood of patients with ankylosing spondylitis appeared to be characterized by a TCR beta motif of several highly homologous variants.

TCRdb re-called the 5' RACE reads with MiXCR, one entry per CDR3 protein. The sample carries about 400,000 distinct CDR3 sequences, approximately 22% recorded once. V was trimmed by 7 bases and J by 9 bases, leaving 13 bases between them. Germline V gene data show CDR1 as MNHEY and CDR2 as SVGAGI. This CDR3 is 12 amino acids long. This clonotype showed up just a few times. The antigen is undetermined. The genes are TRBV6-5 and TRBJ2-1; D might be TRBD1 (6 bases). This receptor was obtained from a male donor with ankylosing spondylitis or in good health (not recorded which). Sequencing was performed on blood, either unsorted or a sorted T cell fraction (not recorded which). CDR3 nucleotides: TGTGCCAGCAATCACAGGGACGGTGAGCAGTTCTTC. It codes for CASNHRDGEQFF.